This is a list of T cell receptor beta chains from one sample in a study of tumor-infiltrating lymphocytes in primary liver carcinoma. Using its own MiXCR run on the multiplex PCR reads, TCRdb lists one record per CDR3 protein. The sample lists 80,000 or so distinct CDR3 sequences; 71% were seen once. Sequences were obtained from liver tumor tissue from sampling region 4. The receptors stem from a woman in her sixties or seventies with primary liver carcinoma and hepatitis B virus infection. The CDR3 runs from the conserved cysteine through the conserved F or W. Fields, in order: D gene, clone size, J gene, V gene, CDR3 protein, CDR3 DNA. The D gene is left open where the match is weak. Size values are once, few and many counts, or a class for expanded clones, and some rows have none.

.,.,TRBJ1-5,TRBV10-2,CASSESSSDQPHHF,TGTGCCAGCAGTGAGTCATCTAGCGATCAGCCCCACCATTTT
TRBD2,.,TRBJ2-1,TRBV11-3,CACSIDGGGNNEQFF,TGTGCCTGCAGCATAGACGGGGGGGGAAACAATGAGCAGTTCTTC
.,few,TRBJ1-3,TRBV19,CASWIGDRLRGDTIYF,TGTGCAAGCTGGATCGGGGACCGTCTTCGGGGAGACACCATATATTTT
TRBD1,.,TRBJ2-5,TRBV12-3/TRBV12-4,CASSADRARAQYF,TGTGCCAGCAGTGCGGACAGGGCTAGGGCCCAGTACTTC
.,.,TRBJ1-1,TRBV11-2,CVSSLRDWNTEAFF,TGTGTCAGCAGCCTTAGAGACTGGAACACTGAAGCTTTCTTT
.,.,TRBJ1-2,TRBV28,CSSSLLNKNYGYTF,TGTTCCAGCAGTTTACTCAACAAGAATTATGGCTATACCTTC
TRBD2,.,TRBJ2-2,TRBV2,CASSVTRGRASSTGELFF,TGTGCCAGCAGTGTTACTCGCGGGAGGGCTTCCAGCACCGGGGAGCTGTTTTTT
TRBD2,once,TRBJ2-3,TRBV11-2,CASSTNRGSWLGDTQYF,TGTGCCAGTAGCACGAATCGCGGGAGCTGGTTAGGAGATACGCAGTATTTC
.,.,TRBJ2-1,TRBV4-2,CAGSQDLVGFEQFF,TGTGCCGGCAGCCAAGATTTGGTGGGGTTTGAGCAGTTCTTC
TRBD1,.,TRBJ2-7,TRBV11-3,CARSPGTGGNYEQYF,TGTGCCCGCAGCCCCGGAACAGGGGGTAACTACGAGCAGTACTTC
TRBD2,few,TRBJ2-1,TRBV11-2,CASCRWTSGLENEQFF,TGTGCCAGCTGTCGGTGGACTAGCGGGTTAGAAAATGAGCAGTTCTTC
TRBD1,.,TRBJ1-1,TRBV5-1,CASNGDRGLASTEAFF,TGCGCCAGCAACGGAGACAGGGGGTTAGCGAGCACTGAAGCTTTCTTT
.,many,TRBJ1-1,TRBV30,CALQPMNTEAFF,TGTGCCTTGCAACCCATGAACACTGAAGCTTTCTTT
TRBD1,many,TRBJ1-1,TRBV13,CASSLPQGALMNTEAFF,TGTGCCAGCAGCTTACCCCAGGGGGCCCTCATGAACACTGAAGCTTTCTTT
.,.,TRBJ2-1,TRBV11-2,CACSLESGSVSGQFF,TGTGCCTGCAGCTTAGAGAGTGGGAGTGTGAGTGGGCAGTTCTTC
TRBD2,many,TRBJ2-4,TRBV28,CASSPGLAGGFGKNIQYF,TGTGCCAGCAGCCCAGGACTAGCGGGAGGGTTTGGCAAAAACATTCAGTACTTC
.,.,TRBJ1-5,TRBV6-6,CANSYSGSSNQPQRF,TGTGCCAACAGTTACAGTGGATCTAGCAATCAGCCCCAGCGTTTT
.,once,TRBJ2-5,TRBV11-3,CASNSRRGYQETRYF,TGTGCCAGCAACTCCCGTCGGGGGTACCAAGAGACCCGATACTTC